This TCR beta chain was sequenced for a study of Ad26.COV2.S vaccination and SARS-CoV-2 variants. The sample's treatment: roughly 20 received Ad26.COV2.S at low or high dose, single or two shots; roughly five received placebo; per-sample allocation not given. Material that was analyzed had been drawn on day 63 after the first vaccine or placebo injection. The donor was a Boston adult aged 18-55 years. Ad26.COV2.S expressed prefusion-stabilized spike from the original Wuhan strain. Data came from immunoSEQ multiplex PCR; TCRdb stores just in-frame clones and leaves some out. The table shows hundreds of thousands of clones, with roughly 89% occurring only once. J lost 4 bases, V lost 6 bases, and 4 bases had no gene match. There are 13 residues in the CDR3.

The chain couples TRBV12-3 or TRBV12-4 to TRBJ1-2; TRBD1 matches at 8 bases. The sample here was peripheral blood, taken in a trial of Ad26.COV2.S vaccine versus placebo. This TCR derives from a person aged 18-60 years who received the Ad26.COV2.S COVID-19 vaccine or a placebo. The CDR3 reads CASRDRARYGYTF. The CDR3 nucleotides read TGTGCCAGCAGGGACAGGGCCCGCTATGGCTACACCTTC.